This T cell receptor beta chain derives from a study of blood T cell repertoires in COVID-19. Overall study context: Sources were T cells, B-cell-depleted T cells, or PBMCs; the material itself was cDNA or gDNA.

Germline V gene data show CDR1 as GTSNPN and CDR2 as SVGIG (reference sequence). This CDR3 contains 20 residues. The V segment lost 5 bases and the J segment 3 bases; nucleotides outside the gene matches: 22. This clone came up once. This table comes from immunoSEQ multiplex PCR, and its TCRdb copy is limited to in-frame clones, with some not included. The sample holds just over 300,000 clones, over 75% seen once. This study enrolled people aged about 18 to 100 from about 24 US geographic areas. Specimen: PBMCs or T cells enriched from blood (not recorded which). The TCR comes from a man aged 25-45 years who had recovered from COVID-19. The chain uses TRBV30 and TRBJ2-2; TRBD2 aligns across 9 bases. The CDR3 DNA sequence: TGTGCCTGGGAGACTTTTGCGCTAGCGGGAAAAAGCCCGGACACCGGGGAGCTGTTTTTT. Translating gives CAWETFALAGKSPDTGELFF.